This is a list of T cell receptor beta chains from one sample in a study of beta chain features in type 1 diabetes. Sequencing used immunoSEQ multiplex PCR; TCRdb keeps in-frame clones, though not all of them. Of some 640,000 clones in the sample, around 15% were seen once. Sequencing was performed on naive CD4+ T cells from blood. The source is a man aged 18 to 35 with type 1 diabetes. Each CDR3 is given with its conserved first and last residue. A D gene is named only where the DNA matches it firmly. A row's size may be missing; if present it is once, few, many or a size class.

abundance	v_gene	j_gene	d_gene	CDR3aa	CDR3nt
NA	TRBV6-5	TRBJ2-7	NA	CASSYSHEQYF	TGTGCCAGCAGTTACTCCCACGAGCAGTACTTC
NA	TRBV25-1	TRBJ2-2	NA	CASSLRGVNTGELFF	TGTGCCAGCAGTCTACGAGGGGTGAACACCGGGGAGCTGTTTTTT
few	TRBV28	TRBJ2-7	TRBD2	CASSLSSSGGAYEQYF	TGTGCCAGCAGTTTATCGAGTAGCGGGGGGGCCTACGAGCAGTACTTC
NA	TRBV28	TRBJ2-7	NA	CASRRGGYREFYEQYF	TGTGCCAGCAGAAGAGGGGGTTACAGGGAATTCTACGAGCAGTACTTC
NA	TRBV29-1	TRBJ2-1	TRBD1	CSTGQGSSYNEQFF	TGCAGCACCGGACAGGGGAGCTCCTACAATGAGCAGTTCTTC
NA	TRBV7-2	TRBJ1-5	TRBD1	CASSLVQGDQPQHF	TGTGCCAGCAGCTTAGTTCAGGGGGATCAGCCCCAGCATTTT
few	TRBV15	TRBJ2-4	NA	CATSGGAGQAKNIQYF	TGTGCCACCAGCGGGGGGGCAGGACAAGCCAAAAACATTCAGTACTTC
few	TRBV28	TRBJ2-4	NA	CASSYGENIQYF	TGTGCCAGCAGTTACGGGGAGAACATTCAGTACTTC
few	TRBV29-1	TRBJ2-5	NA	CSVAQRWTQYF	TGCAGCGTAGCCCAGCGGTGGACCCAGTACTTC
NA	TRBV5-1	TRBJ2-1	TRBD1	CASGKTGISYNEQFF	TGCGCCAGCGGCAAGACAGGGATTTCCTACAATGAGCAGTTCTTC
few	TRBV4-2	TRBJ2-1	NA	CASSQAGRWEQFF	TGTGCCAGCAGCCAAGCCGGAAGGTGGGAGCAGTTCTTC
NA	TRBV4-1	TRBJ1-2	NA	CASSQALGGYTF	TGCGCCAGCAGCCAAGCTTTGGGCGGCTACACCTTC
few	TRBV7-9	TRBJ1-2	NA	CASSPLAGWGLRNYGYTF	TGTGCCAGCAGCCCCCTAGCAGGGTGGGGACTTCGAAACTATGGCTACACCTTC
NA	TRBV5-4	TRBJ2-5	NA	CASSWAKGGETQYF	TGTGCCAGCAGCTGGGCCAAAGGAGGGGAGACCCAGTACTTC
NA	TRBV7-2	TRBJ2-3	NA	CASSLATVTDTQYF	TGTGCCAGCAGCTTAGCTACTGTTACAGATACGCAGTATTTT
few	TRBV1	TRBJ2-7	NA	CTSSQETRDLVSYEQYF	TGCACCAGCAGCCAAGAAACAAGGGACCTGGTGTCCTACGAGCAGTACTTC
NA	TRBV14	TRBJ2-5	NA	CASSQDYLQETQYF	TGTGCCAGCAGCCAAGATTACCTTCAAGAGACCCAGTACTTC
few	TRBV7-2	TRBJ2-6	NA	CASSLGHGGSGANVLTF	TGTGCCAGCAGCTTAGGCCACGGGGGCTCTGGGGCCAACGTCCTGACTTTC
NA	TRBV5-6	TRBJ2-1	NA	CASSLARGEKDNEQFF	TGTGCCAGCAGCTTGGCGAGGGGCGAAAAGGACAATGAGCAGTTCTTC
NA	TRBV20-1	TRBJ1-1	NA	CSAPEAFF	TGCAGTGCTCCCGAAGCTTTCTTT